This T cell receptor beta chain is drawn from a study of cytomegalovirus exposure and HLA in healthy donors. Study-level points and caveats: In a later analysis, TCR beta V- and J-gene trimming showed a link to a missense DCLRE1C variant. A later look showed TCR association rates differing by HLA locus, highest for DRB1 and lowest for HLA-C.

In the PCR, 60 Vbeta and 13 Jbeta primers were used. Profiled with immunoSEQ multiplex PCR; TCRdb holds only in-frame clones, not every one. The sample yields approximately 290,000 clones, approximately 80% seen once. Germline V gene sequence: CDR1 LNHDA, CDR2 SQIVND (reference sequence). This CDR3 spans 15 amino acids. V was trimmed by 4 bases and J by 1 base, leaving 12 bases between them. This clone was detected only once. Its antigen is still unknown. J is TRBJ2-3 and V is TRBV19; D not resolved. The clonotype comes from a girl aged 2 to 10 in good health and CMV-seronegative. Sequenced: PBMCs. The DNA for the CDR3 is TGTGCCAGTAGTAGATCTAGTAGAGGCACAGATACGCAGTATTTT. This translates into CASSRSSRGTDTQYF.